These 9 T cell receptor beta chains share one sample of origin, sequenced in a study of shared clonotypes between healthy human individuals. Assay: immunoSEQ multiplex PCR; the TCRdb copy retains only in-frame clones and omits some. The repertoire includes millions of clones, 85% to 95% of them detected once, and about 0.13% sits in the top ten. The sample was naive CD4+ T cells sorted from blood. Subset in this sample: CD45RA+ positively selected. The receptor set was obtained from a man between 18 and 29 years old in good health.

The chain's CDR3 is CASLTIYEQYF. The CDR3 coding sequence is TGTGCCAGCCTTACCATCTACGAGCAGTACTTC. J is TRBJ2-7 and V is TRBV2, with no clear D. V lost 8 bases to trimming and J lost 3 bases, with 8 bases between them. The CDR3 extends over 11 amino acids. Germline V gene data show CDR1 as SNHLY and CDR2 as FYNNEI. The full variable domain, with the rest looked up from reference TRBV2 and TRBJ2-7, is EPEVTQTPSHQVTQMGQEVILRCVPISNHLYFYWYRQILGQKVEFLVSFYNNEISEKSEIFDDQFSVERPDGSNFTLKIRSTKLEDSAMYFCASLTIYEQYFGPGTRLTVT.

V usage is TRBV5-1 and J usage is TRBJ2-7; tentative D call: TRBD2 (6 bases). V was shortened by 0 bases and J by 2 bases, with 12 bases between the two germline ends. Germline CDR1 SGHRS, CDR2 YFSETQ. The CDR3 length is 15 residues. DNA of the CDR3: TGCGCCAGCAGCTTGGGTGCGGGAAATCCCTACGAGCAGTACTTC. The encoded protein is CASSLGAGNPYEQYF.

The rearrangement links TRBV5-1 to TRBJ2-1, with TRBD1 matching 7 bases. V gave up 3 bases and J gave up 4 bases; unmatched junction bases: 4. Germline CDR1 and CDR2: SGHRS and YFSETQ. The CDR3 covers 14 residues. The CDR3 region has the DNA TGCGCCAGCAGCTCCGGGACAGAATACAATGAGCAGTTCTTC. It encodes CASSSGTEYNEQFF.

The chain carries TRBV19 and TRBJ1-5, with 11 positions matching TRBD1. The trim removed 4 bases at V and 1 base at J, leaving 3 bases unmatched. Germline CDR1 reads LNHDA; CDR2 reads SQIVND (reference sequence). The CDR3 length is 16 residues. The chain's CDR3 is CASSRTGGWSNQPQHF. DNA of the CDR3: TGTGCCAGTAGTAGGACAGGGGGCTGGAGCAATCAGCCCCAGCATTTT. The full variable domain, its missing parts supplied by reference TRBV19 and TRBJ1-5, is DGGITQSPKYLFRKEGQNVTLSCEQNLNHDAMYWYRQDPGQGLRLIYYSQIVNDFQKGDIAEGYSVSREKKESFPLTVTSAQKNPTAFYLCASSRTGGWSNQPQHFGDGTRLSIL.

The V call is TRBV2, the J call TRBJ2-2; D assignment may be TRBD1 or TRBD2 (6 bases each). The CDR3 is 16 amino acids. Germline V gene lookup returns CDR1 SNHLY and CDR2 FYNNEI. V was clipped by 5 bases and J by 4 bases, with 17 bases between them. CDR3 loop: CASSTMGGIGTGELFF. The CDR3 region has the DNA TGTGCCAGCAGTACAATGGGGGGCATTGGCACCGGGGAGCTGTTTTTT. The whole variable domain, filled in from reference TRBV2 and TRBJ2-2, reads EPEVTQTPSHQVTQMGQEVILRCVPISNHLYFYWYRQILGQKVEFLVSFYNNEISEKSEIFDDQFSVERPDGSNFTLKIRSTKLEDSAMYFCASSTMGGIGTGELFFGEGSRLTVL.

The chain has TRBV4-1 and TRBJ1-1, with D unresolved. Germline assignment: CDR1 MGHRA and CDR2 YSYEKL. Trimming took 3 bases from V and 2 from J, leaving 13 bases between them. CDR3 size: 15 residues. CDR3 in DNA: TGCGCCAGCAGCCATTGGGCGGAGTTCAACACTGAAGCTTTCTTT. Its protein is CASSHWAEFNTEAFF.

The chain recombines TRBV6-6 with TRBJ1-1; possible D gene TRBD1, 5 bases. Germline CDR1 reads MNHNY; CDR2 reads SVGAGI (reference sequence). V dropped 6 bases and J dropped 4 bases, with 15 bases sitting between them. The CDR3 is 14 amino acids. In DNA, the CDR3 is TGTGCCAGCAGAAACGGGGGGGAGGTCACTGAAGCTTTCTTT. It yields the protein CASRNGGEVTEAFF.

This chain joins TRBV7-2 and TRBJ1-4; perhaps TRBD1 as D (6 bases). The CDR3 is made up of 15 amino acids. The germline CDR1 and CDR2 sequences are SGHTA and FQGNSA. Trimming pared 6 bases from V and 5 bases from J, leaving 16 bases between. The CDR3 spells CASSPPGHLNEKLFF. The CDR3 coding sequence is TGTGCCAGCAGTCCCCCGGGACATTTAAATGAAAAACTGTTTTTT.

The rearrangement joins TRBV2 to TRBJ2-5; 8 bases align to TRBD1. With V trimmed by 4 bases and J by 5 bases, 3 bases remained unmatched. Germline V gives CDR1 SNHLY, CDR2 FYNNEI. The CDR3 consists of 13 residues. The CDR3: CASSGQGIETQYF. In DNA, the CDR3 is TGTGCCAGCAGTGGACAGGGGATCGAGACCCAGTACTTC.